This entry lists 18 T cell receptor beta chains sequenced from one sample in a study of beta chain features in type 1 diabetes. Every bit of the isolated RNA underwent reverse transcription, so sequencing read expressed TCRB transcripts. Generated by immunoSEQ multiplex PCR, the TCRdb table keeps only in-frame clones and is missing some. In the table there are over 300,000 clones, roughly 8% of which are singletons. Sequenced: central memory CD4+ T cells from blood. The receptors derive from a woman younger than 30 in good health.

The chain employs TRBV29-1 and TRBJ2-3; 7 nucleotides agree with TRBD1. V shed 7 bases and J 3 bases; nucleotides not matched to a gene: 10. Germline CDR1 and CDR2: SQVTM and ANQGSEA. The CDR3 runs 14 residues. The CDR3 reads CSGPRQGGTDTQYF. CDR3 sequence (DNA): TGCAGCGGACCCCGACAGGGTGGGACAGATACGCAGTATTTT.

The sample holds many counts of this clone. The chain joins TRBV19 to TRBJ1-2; perhaps TRBD1 as D (5 bases). This CDR3 comprises 14 residues. Deletions cut 5 bases from V and 5 bases from J, with 15 bases between. Germline V gene lookup returns CDR1 LNHDA and CDR2 SQIVND (reference sequence). Written as DNA, the CDR3 is TGTGCCAGTAGTGAGAGGGGATTGACGTATGGCTACACCTTC. Its protein is CASSERGLTYGYTF. Using reference TRBV19 and TRBJ1-2 for the parts outside the CDR3, the full variable domain is DGGITQSPKYLFRKEGQNVTLSCEQNLNHDAMYWYRQDPGQGLRLIYYSQIVNDFQKGDIAEGYSVSREKKESFPLTVTSAQKNPTAFYLCASSERGLTYGYTFGSGTRLTVV.

Note on this clone: The same CDR3 also results from other DNA sequences found in this sample. The gene calls are TRBV20-1 and TRBJ1-1; no firm D call. From germline, CDR1 is DFQATT and CDR2 SNEGSKA (reference sequence). The V and J ends lost 2 bases and 5 bases respectively, with 3 bases between them. This CDR3 spans 10 amino acids. CDR3 DNA: TGCAGTGCTAGAAGGACTGAAGCTTTCTTT. This sequence encodes CSARRTEAFF.

This clone occurred a few times. The chain employs TRBV15 and TRBJ2-7; perhaps TRBD1 as D (6 bases). CDR1 and CDR2 from the germline V gene are LNHNV and YYDKDF (reference sequence). There are 14 residues in the CDR3. Between the trimmed V and J ends, which lost 5 bases and 2 bases, there was a span of 13 bases. CDR3 loop: CATSGGQPPYEQYF. CDR3 nucleotides: TGTGCCACCAGCGGAGGACAGCCCCCCTACGAGCAGTACTTC.

This clone was counted only a few times. Written as DNA, the CDR3 is TGTGCCAGCTCACCACGCGCTCTTTCTCAGGGGGGCACTGAAGCTTTCTTT. Encoded protein: CASSPRALSQGGTEAFF. V gene TRBV18 combines with J gene TRBJ1-1, with TRBD1 matching over 7 bases. J gave up 4 bases and V 1 base, and 12 bases lay outside the gene matches. Germline V lookup: CDR1 KGHSH, CDR2 LQKENI. The CDR3 is made up of 17 amino acids.

This clone was observed at least ten times. The rearrangement links TRBV11-2 to TRBJ2-1, with TRBD2 matching 10 bases. V was clipped by 5 bases and J by 0 bases; unmatched bases: 7. The CDR3 contains 17 residues. Per the germline V gene, CDR1 is SGHAT and CDR2 is FQNNGV. This CDR3 reads CASSPIRTSGSYNEQFF. CDR3 in DNA: TGTGCCAGCAGCCCCATCCGGACTAGCGGCTCCTACAATGAGCAGTTCTTC. The full variable domain, with the rest looked up from reference TRBV11-2 and TRBJ2-1, is EAGVAQSPRYKIIEKRQSVAFWCNPISGHATLYWYQQILGQGPKLLIQFQNNGVVDDSQLPKDRFSAERLKGVDSTLKIQPAKLEDSAVYLCASSPIRTSGSYNEQFFGPGTRLTVL.

The table lists this clone with many counts. The chain links TRBV10-3 to TRBJ2-3; D possibly corresponds to TRBD2 (6 bases). The V and J ends lost 10 bases and 2 bases respectively, with 16 bases between them. The germline CDR1 and CDR2 sequences are ENHRY and SYGVKD. This CDR3 region has 14 residues. The CDR3 loop reads CATGERADTDTQYF. The CDR3 DNA reads TGTGCCACCGGCGAGCGGGCAGACACAGATACGCAGTATTTT.

This clone was counted a few times. Just one base apart from a much larger clone, this may be a read error. The sample carries other DNA sequences with the same CDR3. The gene calls are TRBV11-2 and TRBJ1-5; D is undetermined. V dropped 2 bases and J dropped 5 bases, with 7 bases sitting between them. The germline CDR1 and CDR2 sequences are SGHAT and FQNNGV. The CDR3 runs 13 residues. The CDR3 DNA reads as TGTGCCAGCAGCTTAATAAGGGATCAGCCCCAGCATTTT. Its translation is CASSLIRDQPQHF.

This clone has more than one count but fewer than ten. The V gene is TRBV5-6, the J gene TRBJ2-2, with 7 bases aligning to TRBD1. V gave up 0 bases and J gave up 8 bases; unmatched junction bases: 1. CDR1 is SGHDT and CDR2 is YYEEEE in the germline V gene. The CDR3 is 13 amino acids. The CDR3 spells CASSLDRGGELFF. For the CDR3, the DNA is TGTGCCAGCAGCTTGGACAGGGGTGGGGAGCTGTTTTTT.

This clone showed up many times. In DNA form, the CDR3 reads TGTGCCAGCAGCAAGGCGGCCCTAGCCGTATGTACAGATACGCAGTATTTT. Translated, it gives CASSKAALAVCTDTQYF. This chain uses TRBV21-1 with TRBJ2-3; TRBD2 was called by the table and not checked on the DNA. TRBV21-1 constitutes a pseudogene. The CDR3 is made up of 17 amino acids.

J is TRBJ1-1 and V is TRBV6-1; D not certain. The CDR3 runs to 13 residues. V dropped 7 bases and J dropped 0 bases, with 9 bases sitting between them. CDR1 is MNHNS, CDR2 SASEGT, per germline. Here the CDR3 DNA reads TGTGCCAGCAAATTGATGATGAACACTGAAGCTTTCTTT. It specifies CASKLMMNTEAFF.

About this clone itself: The same CDR3 can be traced to other DNA sequences in this sample. The chain combines TRBV9 with TRBJ2-2, with D uncertain. Trimming removed 0 bases at V and 4 bases at J, with 10 bases between. From germline, CDR1 is SGDLS and CDR2 YYNGEE. The CDR3 loop spans 15 amino acids. DNA of the CDR3: TGTGCCAGCAGCGTAGCTGTGGGTGGCACCGGGGAGCTGTTTTTT. Its translation is CASSVAVGGTGELFF.

The chain employs TRBV7-2 and TRBJ2-4; weak D call: TRBD1 (6 bases). The CDR3 has 13 amino acids. V dropped 2 bases and J dropped 4 bases, with 6 bases sitting between them. Germline CDR1 is SGHTA and CDR2 is FQGNSA. The CDR3 reads CASSLQGKNIQYF. In DNA, the CDR3 is TGTGCCAGCAGCTTACAGGGGAAAAACATTCAGTACTTC.

The chain combines TRBV6-5 with TRBJ2-5; 10 bases agree with TRBD2. The V and J ends lost 7 bases and 5 bases, in that order; junction bases with no gene match: 7. Germline-derived CDR1 and CDR2 are MNHEY and SVGAGI. The CDR3 spans 14 residues. CDR3 in DNA: TGTGCCAGCACCTCCAGCGGGAGGGCCGAGACCCAGTACTTC. Translation gives CASTSSGRAETQYF.

There are a few counts of this clone. The chain is built from TRBV6-5 and TRBJ2-7; TRBD1 or TRBD2 may be the D gene (7 bases each). V lost 6 bases and J lost 3, with 15 bases in between. The CDR3 has 14 residues. Germline CDR1 and CDR2: MNHEY and SVGAGI. The DNA for the CDR3 is TGTGCCAGCAGATCACAGGGGACTATCTACGAGCAGTACTTC. This encodes CASRSQGTIYEQYF.

CDR3 DNA sequence: TGTGCCAGCAGCTCCGACAGGGCAGGGGCCAACGTCCTGACTTTC. It specifies CASSSDRAGANVLTF. The rearrangement uses TRBV11-2 and TRBJ2-6; 7 bases line up with TRBD1. Germline CDR1 SGHAT, CDR2 FQNNGV. The ends lost 4 bases at V and 4 bases at J; junction bases unmatched: 4. The CDR3 covers 15 residues.

A few counts support this clone. V and J are TRBV5-1 and TRBJ2-6; D not certain. This CDR3 spans 17 amino acids. Germline CDR1 and CDR2: SGHRS and YFSETQ. V was cut by 2 bases and J by 2 bases, with 14 bases left in between. CDR3 loop: CASSFSSQTTGANVLTF. CDR3 coding DNA: TGCGCCAGCAGCTTTAGTAGTCAGACAACTGGGGCCAACGTCCTGACTTTC.

The rearrangement joins TRBV6-5 to TRBJ1-3; 7 bases align to TRBD1. Trimming removed 7 bases from V and 8 bases from J; junction bases left unmatched: 11. The CDR3 length is 14 residues. CDR1 is MNHEY and CDR2 is SVGAGI in the germline V gene. The CDR3 nucleotides are TGTGCCAGCAACGAGAGACAGGGTGGGGACACCATATATTTT. Residues: CASNERQGGDTIYF.